This T cell receptor (beta chain) is drawn from a study of shared clonotypes between healthy human individuals. Whole-study results and caveats: What rarefaction showed was incomplete sorted-subset sequencing despite large depth.

The germline gives CDR1 MDHEN, CDR2 SYDVKM. The CDR3 extends over 11 amino acids. Trimming removed 6 bases at V and 3 bases at J, with 6 bases between. Original processing methods: Filtering differed since immunoSEQ provided only junctions, with no quality scores. Profiling relied on immunoSEQ multiplex PCR, and the TCRdb table lists in-frame clones only, not all of them. V and J calls and clone size are those listed in that table; D and trimming were worked out from the DNA. The data show millions of clones, more than 80% seen once. Concerning this clone itself: Its cognate antigen is unknown.

The V gene is TRBV28, the J gene TRBJ2-7; the D is unclear. The receptor's source is a man between 18 and 29 years old in good health. Some clones in this sample may be carry-over from other donors' samples. Sequenced material: naive CD4+ T cells from PBMCs. Indicated subset: CD45RA+ positively selected. The CDR3 region has the DNA TGTGCCAGCAGGAATATCTACGAGCAGTACTTC. This sequence encodes CASRNIYEQYF.